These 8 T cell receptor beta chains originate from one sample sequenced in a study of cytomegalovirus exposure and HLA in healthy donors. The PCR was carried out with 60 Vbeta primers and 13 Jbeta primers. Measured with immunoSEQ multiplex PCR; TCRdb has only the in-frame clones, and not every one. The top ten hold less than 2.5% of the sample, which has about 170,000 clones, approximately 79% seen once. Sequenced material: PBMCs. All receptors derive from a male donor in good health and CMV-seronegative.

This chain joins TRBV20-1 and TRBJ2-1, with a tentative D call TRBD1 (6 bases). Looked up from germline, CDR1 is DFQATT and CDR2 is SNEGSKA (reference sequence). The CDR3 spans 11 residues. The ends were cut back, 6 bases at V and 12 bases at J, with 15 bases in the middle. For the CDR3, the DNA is TGCAGTGCCACCCGGACAGACCGGCAGTTCTTC. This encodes CSATRTDRQFF.

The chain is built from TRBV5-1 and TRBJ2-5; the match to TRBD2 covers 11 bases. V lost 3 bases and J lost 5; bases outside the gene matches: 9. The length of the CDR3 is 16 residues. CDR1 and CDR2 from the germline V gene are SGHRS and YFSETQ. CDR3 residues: CASSSVPLAGGETQYF. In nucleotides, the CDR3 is TGCGCCAGCAGCTCGGTCCCCCTAGCGGGGGGCGAGACCCAGTACTTC.

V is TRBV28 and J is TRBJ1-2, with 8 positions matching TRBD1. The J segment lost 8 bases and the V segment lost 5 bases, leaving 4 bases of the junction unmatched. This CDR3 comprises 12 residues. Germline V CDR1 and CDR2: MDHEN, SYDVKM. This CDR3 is CASSRTGLGYTF. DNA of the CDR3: TGTGCCAGCAGTCGGACAGGGCTCGGCTACACCTTC.

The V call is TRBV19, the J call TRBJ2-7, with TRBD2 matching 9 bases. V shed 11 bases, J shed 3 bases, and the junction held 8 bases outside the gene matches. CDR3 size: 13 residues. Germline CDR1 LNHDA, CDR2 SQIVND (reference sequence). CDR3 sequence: CAAGGGDFYEQYF. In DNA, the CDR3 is TGTGCCGCGGGAGGGGGCGACTTCTACGAGCAGTACTTC.

The CDR3 coding sequence is TGTGCCAGTAGTGTCCAGGGGGTTTCGGACTATGGCTACACCTTC. As protein: CASSVQGVSDYGYTF. V and J are TRBV19 and TRBJ1-2; TRBD1 agrees at 7 bases. V dropped 5 bases and J dropped 3; count of bases not matched to a gene: 9. Germline CDR1 is LNHDA and CDR2 is SQIVND (reference sequence). CDR3 length equals 15 residues.

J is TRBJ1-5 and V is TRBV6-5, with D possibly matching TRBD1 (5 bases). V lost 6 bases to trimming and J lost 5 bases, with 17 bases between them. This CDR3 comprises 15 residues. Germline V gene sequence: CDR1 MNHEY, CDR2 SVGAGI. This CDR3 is CASRPRGEKYQPQHF. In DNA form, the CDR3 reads TGTGCCAGCAGACCCCGGGGGGAAAAGTATCAGCCCCAGCATTTT.

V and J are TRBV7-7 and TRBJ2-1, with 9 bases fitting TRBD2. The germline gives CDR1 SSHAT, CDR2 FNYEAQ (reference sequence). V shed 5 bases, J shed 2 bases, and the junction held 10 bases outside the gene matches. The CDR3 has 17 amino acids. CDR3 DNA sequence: TGTGCCAGCAGCCTAGGTCTGGCTAGCGGGGCCTACAATGAGCAGTTCTTC. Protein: CASSLGLASGAYNEQFF.

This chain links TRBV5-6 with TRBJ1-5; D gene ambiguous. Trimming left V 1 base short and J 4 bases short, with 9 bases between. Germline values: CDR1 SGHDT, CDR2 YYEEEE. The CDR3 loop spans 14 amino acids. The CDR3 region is CASSLSGSNQPQHF. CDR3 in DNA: TGTGCCAGCAGCTTGAGCGGGAGTAATCAGCCCCAGCATTTT.